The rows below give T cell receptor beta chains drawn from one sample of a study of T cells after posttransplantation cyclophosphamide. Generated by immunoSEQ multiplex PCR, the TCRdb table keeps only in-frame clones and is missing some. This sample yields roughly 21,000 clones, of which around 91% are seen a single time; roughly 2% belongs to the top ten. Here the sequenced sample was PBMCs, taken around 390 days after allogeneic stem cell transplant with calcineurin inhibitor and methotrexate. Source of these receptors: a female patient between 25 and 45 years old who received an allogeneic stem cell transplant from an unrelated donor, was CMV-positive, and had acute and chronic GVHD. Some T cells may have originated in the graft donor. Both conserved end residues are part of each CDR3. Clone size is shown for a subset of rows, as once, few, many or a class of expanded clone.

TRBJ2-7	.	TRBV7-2	CASSLGQGSNEQYF
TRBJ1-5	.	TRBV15	CATSRDRIVAQPQHF
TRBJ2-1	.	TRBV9	CASSVRRANNEQFF
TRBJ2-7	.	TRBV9	CASSENPDRAHEQYF
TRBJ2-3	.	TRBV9	CASSAPRSSGTTDTQYF
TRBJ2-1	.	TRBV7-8	CASSSGGIINEQFF
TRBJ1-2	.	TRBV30	CAIYRGDGYTF
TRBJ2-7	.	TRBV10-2	CASSDLTRSYEQYF
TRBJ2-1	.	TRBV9	CASSRGGKLADNEQFF
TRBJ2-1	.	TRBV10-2	CASSEPHNHNEQFF
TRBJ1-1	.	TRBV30	CAWSVTGLAEAFF
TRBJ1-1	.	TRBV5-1	CASISGTGDTTEAFF
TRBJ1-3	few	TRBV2	CASRDRGSYSGNTIYF
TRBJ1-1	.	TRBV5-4	CASSLEGFTEAFF
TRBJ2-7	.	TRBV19	CATTVSGSLDEQYF
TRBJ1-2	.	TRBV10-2	CASRTGKGDYGYTF
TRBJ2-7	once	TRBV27	CASSPGLVSSYEQYF
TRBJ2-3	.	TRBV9	CASSRDSRDTQYF
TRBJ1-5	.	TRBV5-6	CASSLGTGLGNQPQHF
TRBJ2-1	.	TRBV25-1	CASSALTSSYNEQFF
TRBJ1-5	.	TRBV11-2	CASSGPSTGGLGSAQHF
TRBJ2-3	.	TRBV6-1	CASSEAPLAGGRDTQYF
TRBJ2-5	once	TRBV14	CASSRGLIQETQYF